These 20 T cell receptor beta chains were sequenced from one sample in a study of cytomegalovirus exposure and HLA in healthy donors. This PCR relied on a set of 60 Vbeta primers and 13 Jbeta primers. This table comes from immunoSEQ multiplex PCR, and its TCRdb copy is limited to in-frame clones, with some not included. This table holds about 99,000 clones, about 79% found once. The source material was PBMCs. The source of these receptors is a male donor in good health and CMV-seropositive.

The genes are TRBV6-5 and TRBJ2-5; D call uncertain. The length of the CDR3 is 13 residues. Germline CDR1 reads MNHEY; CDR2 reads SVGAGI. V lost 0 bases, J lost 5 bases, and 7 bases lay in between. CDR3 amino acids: CASSYSLGETQYF. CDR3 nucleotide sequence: TGTGCCAGCAGTTACTCCCTAGGTGAGACCCAGTACTTC.

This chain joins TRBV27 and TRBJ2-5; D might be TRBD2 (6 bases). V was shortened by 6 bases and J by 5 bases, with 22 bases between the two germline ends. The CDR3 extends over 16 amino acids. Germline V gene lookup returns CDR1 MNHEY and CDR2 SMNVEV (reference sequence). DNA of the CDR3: TGTGCCAGCAGCCTCAGGCGGGACCGGGATTTGGAGACCCAGTACTTC. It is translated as CASSLRRDRDLETQYF.

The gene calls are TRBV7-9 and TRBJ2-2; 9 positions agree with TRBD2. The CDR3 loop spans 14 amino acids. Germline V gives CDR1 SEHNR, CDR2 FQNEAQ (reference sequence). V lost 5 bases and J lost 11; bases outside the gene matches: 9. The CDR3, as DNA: TGTGCCAGCAGCCCGCTAGCGGGGTTACCCGAGCTGTTTTTT. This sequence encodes CASSPLAGLPELFF. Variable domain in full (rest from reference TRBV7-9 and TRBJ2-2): DTGVSQNPRHKITKRGQNVTFRCDPISEHNRLYWYRQTLGQGPEFLTYFQNEAQLEKSRLLSDRFSAERPKGSFSTLEIQRTEQGDSAMYLCASSPLAGLPELFFGEGSRLTVL.

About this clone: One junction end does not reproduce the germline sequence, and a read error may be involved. CDR3 residues: CAASRGGYISPLHF. In DNA form, the CDR3 reads TGTGCCGCCAGCAGGGGAGGTTACATATCACCCCTCCACTTT. V usage is TRBV15 and J usage is TRBJ1-6, with D possibly being TRBD1 (6 bases). Germline-derived CDR1 and CDR2 are LNHNV and YYDKDF (reference sequence). The CDR3 loop spans 14 amino acids.

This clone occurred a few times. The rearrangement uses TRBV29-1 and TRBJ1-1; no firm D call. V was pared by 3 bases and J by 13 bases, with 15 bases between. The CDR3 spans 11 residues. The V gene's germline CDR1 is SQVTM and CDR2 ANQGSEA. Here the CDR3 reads CSVEYRQAGFF. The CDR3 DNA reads TGCAGCGTTGAGTATCGGCAGGCGGGTTTCTTT.

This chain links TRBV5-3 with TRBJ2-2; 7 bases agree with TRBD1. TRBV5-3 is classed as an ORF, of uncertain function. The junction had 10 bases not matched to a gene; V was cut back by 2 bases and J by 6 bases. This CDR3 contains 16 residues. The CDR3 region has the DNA TGTGCCAGAAGCTTTCCTCGTCAGAGGGGGCCCGGGGAGCTGTTTTTT. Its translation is CARSFPRQRGPGELFF.

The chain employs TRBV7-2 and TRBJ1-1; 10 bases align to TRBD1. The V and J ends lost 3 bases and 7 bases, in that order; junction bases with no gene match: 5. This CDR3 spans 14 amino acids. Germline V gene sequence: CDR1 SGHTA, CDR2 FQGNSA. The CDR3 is CASSLDRGKGEAFF. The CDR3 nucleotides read TGTGCCAGCAGCTTGGACAGGGGGAAGGGTGAAGCTTTCTTT.

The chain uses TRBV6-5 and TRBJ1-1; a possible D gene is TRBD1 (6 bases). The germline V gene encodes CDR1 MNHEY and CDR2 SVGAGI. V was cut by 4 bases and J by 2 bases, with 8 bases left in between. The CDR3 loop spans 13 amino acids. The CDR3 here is CASSSGANTEAFF. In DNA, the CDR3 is TGTGCCAGCAGTTCAGGGGCAAACACTGAAGCTTTCTTT.

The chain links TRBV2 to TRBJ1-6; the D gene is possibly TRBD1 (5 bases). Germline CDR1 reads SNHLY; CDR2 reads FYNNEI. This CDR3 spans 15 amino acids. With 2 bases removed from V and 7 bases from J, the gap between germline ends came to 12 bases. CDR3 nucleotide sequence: TGTGCCAGCAGTGAAACCCCGACAGTAAATTCACCCCTCCACTTT. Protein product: CASSETPTVNSPLHF.

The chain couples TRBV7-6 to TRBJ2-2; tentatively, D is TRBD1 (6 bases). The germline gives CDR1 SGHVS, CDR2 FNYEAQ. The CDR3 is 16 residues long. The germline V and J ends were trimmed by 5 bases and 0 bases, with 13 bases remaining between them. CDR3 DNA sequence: TGTGCCAGCAGCCCACAGGGAGCCGCGAACACCGGGGAGCTGTTTTTT. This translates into CASSPQGAANTGELFF. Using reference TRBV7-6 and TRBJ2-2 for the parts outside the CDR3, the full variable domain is GAGVSQSPRYKVTKRGQDVALRCDPISGHVSLYWYRQALGQGPEFLTYFNYEAQQDKSGLPNDRFSAERPEGSISTLTIQRTEQRDSAMYRCASSPQGAANTGELFFGEGSRLTVL.

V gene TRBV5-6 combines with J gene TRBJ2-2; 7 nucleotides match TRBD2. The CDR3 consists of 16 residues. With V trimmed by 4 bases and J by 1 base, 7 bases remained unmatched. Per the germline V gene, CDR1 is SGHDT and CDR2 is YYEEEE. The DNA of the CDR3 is TGTGCCAGCAGCCGCCCTGGACTAGGGAACACCGGGGAGCTGTTTTTT. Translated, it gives CASSRPGLGNTGELFF.

The CDR3 protein is CAASGQVSYEQYF. Written as DNA, the CDR3 is TGTGCCGCCTCGGGACAGGTATCCTACGAGCAGTACTTC. This chain connects TRBV10-3 to TRBJ2-7; 8 nucleotides line up with TRBD1. CDR1 is ENHRY and CDR2 is SYGVKD in the germline V gene. This CDR3 spans 13 amino acids. The J segment lost 1 base and the V segment lost 11 bases, leaving 7 bases of the junction unmatched.

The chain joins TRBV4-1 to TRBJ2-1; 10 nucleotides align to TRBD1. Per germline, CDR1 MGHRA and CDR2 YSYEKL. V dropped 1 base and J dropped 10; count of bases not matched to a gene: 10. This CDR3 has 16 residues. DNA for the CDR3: TGCGCCAGCAGCCAAGTACCGGGACAGGGGTTAGGGGAGCAGTTCTTC. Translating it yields CASSQVPGQGLGEQFF.

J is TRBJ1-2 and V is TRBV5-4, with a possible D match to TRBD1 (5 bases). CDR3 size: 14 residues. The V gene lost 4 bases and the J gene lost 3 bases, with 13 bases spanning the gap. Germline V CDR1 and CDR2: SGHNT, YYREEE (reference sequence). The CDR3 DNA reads TGTGCCAGCAGCAAACCGGGGGGGGACTATGGCTACACCTTC. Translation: CASSKPGGDYGYTF. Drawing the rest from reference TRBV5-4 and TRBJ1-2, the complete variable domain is ETGVTQSPTHLIKTRGQQVTLRCSSQSGHNTVSWYQQALGQGPQFIFQYYREEENGRGNFPPRFSGLQFPNYSSELNVNALELDDSALYLCASSKPGGDYGYTFGSGTRLTVV.

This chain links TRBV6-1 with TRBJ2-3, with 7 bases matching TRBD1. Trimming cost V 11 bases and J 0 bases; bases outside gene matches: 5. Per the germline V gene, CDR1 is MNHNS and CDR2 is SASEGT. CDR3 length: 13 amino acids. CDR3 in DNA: TGTGCCGGGGGACAGCTAAGCACAGATACGCAGTATTTT. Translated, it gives CAGGQLSTDTQYF.

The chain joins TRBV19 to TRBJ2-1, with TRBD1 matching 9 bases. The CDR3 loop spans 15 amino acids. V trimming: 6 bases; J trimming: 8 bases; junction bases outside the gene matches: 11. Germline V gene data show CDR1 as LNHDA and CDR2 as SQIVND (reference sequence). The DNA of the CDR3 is TGTGCCAGTAGCTCCGGGACAGGGCGGAATTATGAGCAGTTCTTC. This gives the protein CASSSGTGRNYEQFF.

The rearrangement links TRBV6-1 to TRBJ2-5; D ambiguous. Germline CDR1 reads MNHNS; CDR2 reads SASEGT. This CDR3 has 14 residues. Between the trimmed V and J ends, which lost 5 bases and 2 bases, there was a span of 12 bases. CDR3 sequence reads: CASSLMGHQETQYF. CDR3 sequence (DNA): TGTGCCAGCAGTCTAATGGGCCATCAAGAGACCCAGTACTTC.

The CDR3 protein is CASSLAPETQYF. For the CDR3, the DNA is TGTGCCAGCAGCTTGGCCCCGGAGACCCAGTACTTC. This chain connects TRBV5-6 to TRBJ2-5; D remains ambiguous. This CDR3 is built from 12 residues. CDR1 and CDR2 (germline): SGHDT, YYEEEE. The ends were cut back, 0 bases at V and 5 bases at J, with 5 bases in the middle. The full variable domain, completed using reference TRBV5-6 and TRBJ2-5, is DAGVTQSPTHLIKTRGQQVTLRCSPKSGHDTVSWYQQALGQGPQFIFQYYEEEERQRGNFPDRFSGHQFPNYSSELNVNALLLGDSALYLCASSLAPETQYFGPGTRLLVL.

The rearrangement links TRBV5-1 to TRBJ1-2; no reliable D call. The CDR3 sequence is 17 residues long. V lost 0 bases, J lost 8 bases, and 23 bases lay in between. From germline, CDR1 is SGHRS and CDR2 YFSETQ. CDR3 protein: CASSLEPPRLGKGGYTF. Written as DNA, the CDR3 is TGCGCCAGCAGCTTGGAACCACCGAGACTAGGGAAAGGAGGCTACACCTTC. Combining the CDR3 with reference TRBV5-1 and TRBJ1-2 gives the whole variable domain KAGVTQTPRYLIKTRGQQVTLSCSPISGHRSVSWYQQTPGQGLQFLFEYFSETQRNKGNFPGRFSGRQFSNSRSEMNVSTLELGDSALYLCASSLEPPRLGKGGYTFGSGTRLTVV.

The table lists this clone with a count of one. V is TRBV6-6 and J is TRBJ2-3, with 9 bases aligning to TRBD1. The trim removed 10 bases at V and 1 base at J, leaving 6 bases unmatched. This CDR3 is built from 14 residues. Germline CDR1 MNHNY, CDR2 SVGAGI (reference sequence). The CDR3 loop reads CATGRDRGTDTQYF. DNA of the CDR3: TGTGCCACCGGCCGGGACAGGGGCACAGATACGCAGTATTTT.